Listed below are T cell receptor beta chains from one sample, sequenced in a study of blood T cell repertoires in COVID-19. Measured with immunoSEQ multiplex PCR; TCRdb has only the in-frame clones, and not every one. This sample yields roughly 280,000 clones, of which 88% are seen a single time; 2.5% to 3% belongs to the top ten. The sample comprised PBMCs or T cells enriched from blood (not recorded which). Receptors were obtained from a woman aged 45-65 years who had recovered from COVID-19. Each CDR3 is given without its conserved first and last residue. The order of the fields is V gene, CDR3 protein.

v_gene: TRBV27
CDR3aa: ASNALGENTEAF

v_gene: TRBV5-8
CDR3aa: ASSLVYNQPQH

v_gene: TRBV20-1
CDR3aa: SASPGLANSGYNEQF

v_gene: TRBV28
CDR3aa: ASSSGELGATEAF

v_gene: TRBV1
CDR3aa: TSSHPQAGGADTQY

v_gene: TRBV6-4
CDR3aa: ASSDLTGRAYNEQF

v_gene: TRBV7-9
CDR3aa: ASRLTGRSSPLH

v_gene: TRBV5-1
CDR3aa: ASRPTSGRSLDEQF

v_gene: TRBV4-1
CDR3aa: ASSQGLAGTLYNEQF

v_gene: TRBV4-3
CDR3aa: ASSQDLAGGPETQY

v_gene: TRBV19
CDR3aa: ASSVGLAGHYEQY

v_gene: TRBV19
CDR3aa: ASSIRTDYNEQF

v_gene: TRBV30
CDR3aa: AWSSGQGNSPLH

v_gene: TRBV6-2/TRBV6-3
CDR3aa: ASSFYRDRGGEQY

v_gene: TRBV28
CDR3aa: ASSSLGQGDYT

v_gene: TRBV7-2
CDR3aa: ASSFQGATEAF